Each of the 28 T cell receptor beta chains below was sequenced from the same sample in a study of blood T cell repertoires in COVID-19. The protocol was immunoSEQ multiplex PCR, while the TCRdb copy is restricted to in-frame clones and leaves out a portion. Among about 30,000 clones listed, 60% to 85% were seen once. What was sequenced was peripheral blood. These receptor sequences come from an older woman with active or convalescent COVID-19.

The gene calls are TRBV15 and TRBJ2-3; 13 bases fit TRBD2. This CDR3 is built from 17 residues. CDR1 and CDR2 from the germline V gene are LNHNV and YYDKDF (reference sequence). V lost 5 bases and J lost 3; bases outside the gene matches: 8. CDR3 bases: TGTGCCACCAGCTCCGACGCGGGACTAGCGGGAACAGATACGCAGTATTTT. This encodes CATSSDAGLAGTDTQYF.

V gene TRBV5-1 combines with J gene TRBJ2-4; D possibly corresponds to TRBD2 (7 bases). Germline CDR1 is SGHRS and CDR2 is YFSETQ. V was pared by 2 bases and J by 2 bases, with 17 bases between. The CDR3 spans 17 residues. CDR3 amino acids: CASSFLGGRATKNIQYF. CDR3 in DNA: TGCGCCAGCAGCTTTCTCGGGGGGCGAGCGACCAAAAACATTCAGTACTTC.

The chain uses TRBV11-2 and TRBJ1-3; D is unclear. Trimming cost V 2 bases and J 4 bases, with 9 bases left between them. The CDR3 is 14 residues long. CDR1 and CDR2 (germline): SGHAT, FQNNGV. CDR3 protein: CASSLRSGGNTIYF. Written as DNA, the CDR3 is TGTGCCAGCAGCTTAAGGTCGGGAGGAAACACCATATATTTT.

This clone is a singleton in its sample. The chain couples TRBV7-2 to TRBJ2-3; 10 bases agree with TRBD2. Trimming took 0 bases from V and 1 from J; bases not matched to a gene: 4. CDR1 SGHTA and CDR2 FQGNSA come from the germline V gene. CDR3 size: 17 residues. CDR3 protein: CASSLAQLAGRTDTQYF. As DNA, the CDR3 is TGTGCCAGCAGCTTAGCCCAACTAGCGGGACGCACAGATACGCAGTATTTT.

This chain connects TRBV6-2 or TRBV6-3 to TRBJ1-1; D unresolved. Trimming cost V 6 bases and J 8 bases, with 13 bases left between them. The CDR3 runs to 12 residues. Germline V gene sequence: CDR1 MNHEY, CDR2 SVGEGT. The CDR3 sequence: CASSDVGLEAFF. The CDR3 nucleotides read TGTGCCAGCAGCGACGTGGGCCTAGAAGCTTTCTTT.

The rearrangement uses TRBV4-3 and TRBJ2-5, with D maybe TRBD1 (5 bases). CDR1 and CDR2 from the germline V gene are LGHNA and YSLEER. The CDR3 consists of 17 residues. V was clipped by 1 base and J by 5 bases, with 20 bases between them. CDR3 in DNA: TGCGCCAGCAGCCAAGCCGTCCAAGGGGCAGGGTACGAGACCCAGTACTTC. This codes for CASSQAVQGAGYETQYF.

This chain uses TRBV7-2 with TRBJ1-5; tentative D call: TRBD1 (5 bases). V was cut by 1 base and J by 4 bases, with 8 bases left in between. The CDR3 extends over 14 amino acids. Germline loops: CDR1 SGHTA, CDR2 FQGNSA. CDR3 loop: CASSLGKGNQPQHF. The CDR3 DNA reads TGTGCCAGCAGCTTAGGGAAGGGGAATCAGCCCCAGCATTTT. Full variable domain (missing parts from reference TRBV7-2 and TRBJ1-5): GAGVSQSPSNKVTEKGKDVELRCDPISGHTALYWYRQSLGQGLEFLIYFQGNSAPDKSGLPSDRFSAERTGGSVSTLTIQRTQQEDSAVYLCASSLGKGNQPQHFGDGTRLSIL.

The chain links TRBV28 to TRBJ1-5; D remains unclear. V was pared by 3 bases and J by 4 bases, with 13 bases between. The CDR3 spans 15 residues. Germline assignment: CDR1 MDHEN and CDR2 SYDVKM. The DNA of the CDR3 is TGTGCCAGCAGTTTCGGCAGGTTCGCAAATCAGCCCCAGCATTTT. Translating gives CASSFGRFANQPQHF.

This chain uses TRBV30 with TRBJ2-7; TRBD2 aligns across 7 bases. The germline V gene has CDR1 GTSNPN and CDR2 SVGIG (reference sequence). J was trimmed by 0 bases and V by 4 bases; bases with no gene match: 21. The CDR3 length is 19 residues. The chain's CDR3 is CAWIGRNLGSGGSSYEQYF. In DNA form, the CDR3 reads TGTGCCTGGATAGGGCGGAATTTGGGGTCCGGCGGGAGCTCCTACGAGCAGTACTTC.

The chain uses TRBV5-1 and TRBJ2-7; TRBD2 might be the D (5 bases). Trimming took off 7 bases at V and 1 base at J, with 21 bases between the two ends. The CDR3 contains 16 residues. Germline V gene data show CDR1 as SGHRS and CDR2 as YFSETQ. Here the CDR3 DNA reads TGCGCCAGCGCACACGAGATCGGACTCTCTTCCTACGAGCAGTACTTC. Its translation: CASAHEIGLSSYEQYF.

The J gene is TRBJ2-1, the V gene TRBV5-6; 13 bases match TRBD2. J gave up 5 bases and V 4 bases, and 6 bases lay outside the gene matches. Germline CDR1 is SGHDT and CDR2 is YYEEEE. The CDR3 runs 16 residues. CDR3 nucleotide sequence: TGTGCCAGCAGCCACGGACTAGCGGGAGAAAACAATGAGCAGTTCTTC. As protein: CASSHGLAGENNEQFF.

The chain combines TRBV5-4 with TRBJ2-3; 11 nucleotides align to TRBD2. V shed 1 base and J 1 base; nucleotides not matched to a gene: 2. The CDR3 has 16 residues. CDR1 is SGHNT, CDR2 YYREEE, per germline (reference sequence). The CDR3 loop is CASSLMGLAGTDTQYF. CDR3 bases: TGTGCCAGCAGCTTGATGGGACTAGCGGGCACAGATACGCAGTATTTT.

V and J are TRBV12-3 or TRBV12-4 and TRBJ2-7; D perhaps matches TRBD1 (6 bases). V gave up 6 bases and J gave up 9 bases, with 15 bases separating them. CDR3 length: 12 residues. The CDR3, as DNA: TGTGCCAGCAGCAAAGAAGGGGGTCGGCAGTACTTC. Amino acid sequence: CASSKEGGRQYF.

The CDR3 DNA is TGTGCCAGCAGCTCTACCTATGGACTAGCGGGGGGGCACGATACGCAGTATTTT. The encoded protein is CASSSTYGLAGGHDTQYF. V usage is TRBV11-2 and J usage is TRBJ2-3, with TRBD2 matching 15 bases. Germline V gene lookup returns CDR1 SGHAT and CDR2 FQNNGV. With 4 bases clipped from V and 6 bases from J, the junction kept 11 bases outside the gene matches. The CDR3 sequence is 18 residues long.

This clone has a handful of counts. The chain couples TRBV19 to TRBJ1-2; possible D gene TRBD1, 5 bases. The V and J ends lost 1 base and 2 bases respectively, with 11 bases between them. CDR1 is LNHDA, CDR2 SQIVND, per germline (reference sequence). The CDR3 is 15 residues long. The CDR3 nucleotides are TGTGCCAGTAGTATAGGACAGATAATGAACTATGGCTACACCTTC. Translation: CASSIGQIMNYGYTF.

The chain joins TRBV6-2 or TRBV6-3 to TRBJ1-5; the match to TRBD1 covers 7 bases. Looked up from germline, CDR1 is MNHEY and CDR2 is SVGEGT. With V trimmed by 0 bases and J by 6 bases, 2 bases remained unmatched. The CDR3 is 14 amino acids. CDR3 nucleotides: TGTGCCAGCAGTTACTCGTGGGACAGTCAGCCCCAGCATTTT. This encodes CASSYSWDSQPQHF.

V usage is TRBV5-1 and J usage is TRBJ1-1, with TRBD1 identical over 7 bases. CDR3 length equals 14 residues. V gave up 4 bases and J gave up 0 bases; unmatched junction bases: 3. Germline V gene data show CDR1 as SGHRS and CDR2 as YFSETQ. CDR3: CASSAGQLNTEAFF. The DNA of the CDR3 is TGCGCCAGCAGCGCGGGACAGTTGAACACTGAAGCTTTCTTT.

The J gene is TRBJ1-4, the V gene TRBV6-5; D remains ambiguous. The CDR3 extends over 11 amino acids. Deletions cut 6 bases from V and 8 bases from J, with 7 bases between. Germline CDR1 reads MNHEY; CDR2 reads SVGAGI. The CDR3 DNA sequence: TGTGCCAGCAGCCGGGAGGAAAAACTGTTTTTT. It translates to CASSREEKLFF.

The chain joins TRBV5-5 to TRBJ2-2; D might be TRBD1 (6 bases). V gave up 0 bases and J gave up 11 bases, with 23 bases separating them. Germline-derived CDR1 and CDR2 are SGHKS and YYEKEE (reference sequence). This CDR3 spans 17 amino acids. CDR3 amino acids: CASSLELGAARSPELFF. DNA of the CDR3: TGTGCCAGCAGCTTGGAGTTGGGGGCAGCCCGGTCCCCAGAGCTGTTTTTT.

With regard to this clone: Germline is not matched at one junction end, which may reflect a read error. The chain couples TRBV24-1 to TRBJ2-2, with 8 bases fitting TRBD1. CDR1 and CDR2 (germline): KGHDR, SFDVKD. This CDR3 is built from 15 residues. The CDR3 sequence: CATSEDRANTGELFF. DNA for the CDR3: TGTGCCACGAGTGAGGACAGGGCGAACACCGGGGAGCTGTTTTTT.

This clone was recorded only once. This rearrangement joins TRBV6-5 to TRBJ2-1; D call uncertain. V gave up 8 bases and J gave up 8 bases, with 10 bases separating them. Looked up from germline, CDR1 is MNHEY and CDR2 is SVGAGI. The CDR3 sequence is 11 residues long. The CDR3: CASSVLDEQFF. CDR3 sequence (DNA): TGTGCCAGCTCAGTCCTCGATGAGCAGTTCTTC.

The V gene is TRBV5-4, the J gene TRBJ2-1; TRBD2 aligns across 12 bases. Germline V gene sequence: CDR1 SGHNT, CDR2 YYREEE (reference sequence). V was clipped by 4 bases and J by 6 bases; unmatched bases: 11. The CDR3 loop spans 17 amino acids. CDR3 in DNA: TGTGCCAGCAGCCCCGGACTAGCGGGACCCTATGGCAATGAGCAGTTCTTC. Its protein product is CASSPGLAGPYGNEQFF.

The rearrangement links TRBV19 to TRBJ2-5, with 8 bases matching TRBD2. The CDR3 is 14 amino acids. From germline, CDR1 is LNHDA and CDR2 SQIVND (reference sequence). V lost 5 bases to trimming and J lost 5 bases; unmatched junction nucleotides: 7. CDR3 amino acids: CASSEGLARETQYF. In nucleotides, the CDR3 is TGTGCCAGTAGTGAAGGACTAGCTCGGGAGACCCAGTACTTC. Drawing the rest from reference TRBV19 and TRBJ2-5, the complete variable domain is DGGITQSPKYLFRKEGQNVTLSCEQNLNHDAMYWYRQDPGQGLRLIYYSQIVNDFQKGDIAEGYSVSREKKESFPLTVTSAQKNPTAFYLCASSEGLARETQYFGPGTRLLVL.

Only a few counts were recorded for this clone. This sequence joins TRBV10-2 and TRBJ2-7, with 10 bases fitting TRBD2. The CDR3 is 20 residues long. Germline CDR1 reads WSHSY; CDR2 reads SAAADI. J lost 1 base, V lost 7 bases, and 22 bases had no gene match. The CDR3 DNA reads TGCGCCAGCACGGACAACCTGGTGGCAGCGGGAGGGTCCCAGTCCTACGAGCAGTACTTC. It yields the protein CASTDNLVAAGGSQSYEQYF.

This sequence joins TRBV5-4 and TRBJ2-3; tentatively, D is TRBD1 (5 bases). V was cut by 7 bases and J by 0 bases, with 18 bases left in between. This CDR3 spans 16 amino acids. In germline, CDR1 is SGHNT, CDR2 YYREEE (reference sequence). The CDR3 reads CASLPDSEPSTDTQYF. Written as DNA, the CDR3 is TGTGCCAGCCTCCCCGACAGCGAACCTAGCACAGATACGCAGTATTTT.

This clone was counted a single time. V and J are TRBV7-3 and TRBJ2-1; TRBD2 matches 9 bases. The CDR3 consists of 15 residues. V lost 5 bases and J lost 6; bases outside the gene matches: 8. Germline CDR1 reads SGHTA; CDR2 reads FQGTGA. The CDR3 DNA reads TGTGCCAGCAGCCAAATAGCGGGGGTGGGCAATGAGCAGTTCTTC. It codes for CASSQIAGVGNEQFF.

In its sample, this clone was seen a few times. The chain carries TRBV5-4 and TRBJ2-5, with 9 bases identical to TRBD1. The CDR3 is 15 residues long. Looked up from germline, CDR1 is SGHNT and CDR2 is YYREEE (reference sequence). V shed 3 bases and J 2 bases; nucleotides not matched to a gene: 5. The CDR3 here is CASSSSGTGQETQYF. DNA of the CDR3: TGTGCCAGCAGCTCCTCCGGGACAGGGCAAGAGACCCAGTACTTC.

This chain connects TRBV7-2 to TRBJ2-2; maybe TRBD1 (6 bases). The CDR3 sequence is 16 residues long. Germline CDR1 SGHTA, CDR2 FQGNSA. Trimming pared 1 base from V and 6 bases from J, leaving 15 bases between. The CDR3 region is CASSLVGQGRAGELFF. The CDR3 nucleotides read TGTGCCAGCAGCTTAGTAGGGCAGGGGCGTGCCGGGGAGCTGTTTTTT.